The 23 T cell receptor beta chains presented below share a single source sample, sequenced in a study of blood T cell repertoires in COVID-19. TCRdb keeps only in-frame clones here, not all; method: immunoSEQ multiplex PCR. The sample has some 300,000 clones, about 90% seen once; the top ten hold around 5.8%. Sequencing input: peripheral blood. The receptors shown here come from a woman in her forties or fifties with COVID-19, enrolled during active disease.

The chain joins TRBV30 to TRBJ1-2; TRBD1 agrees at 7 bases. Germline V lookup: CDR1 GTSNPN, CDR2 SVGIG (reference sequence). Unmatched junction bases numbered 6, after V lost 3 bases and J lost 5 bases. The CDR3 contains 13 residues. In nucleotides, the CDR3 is TGTGCCTGGAGCCAGGGACAGATTTATGGCTACACCTTC. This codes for CAWSQGQIYGYTF.

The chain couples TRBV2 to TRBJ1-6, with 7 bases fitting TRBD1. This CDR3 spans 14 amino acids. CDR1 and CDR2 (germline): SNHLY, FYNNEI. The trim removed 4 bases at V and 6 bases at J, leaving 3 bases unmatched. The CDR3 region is CASSGQGGNSPLHF. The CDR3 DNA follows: TGTGCCAGCAGTGGACAGGGAGGTAATTCACCCCTCCACTTT.

The CDR3 region has the DNA TGTGCCAGCAGCCGCGGGACAGGGAGGACCGGGGAGCTGTTTTTT. This encodes CASSRGTGRTGELFF. The chain links TRBV27 to TRBJ2-2; 9 bases are a match to TRBD1. Germline CDR1 reads MNHEY; CDR2 reads SMNVEV (reference sequence). With V trimmed by 6 bases and J by 5 bases, 7 bases remained unmatched. The CDR3 is 15 residues long.

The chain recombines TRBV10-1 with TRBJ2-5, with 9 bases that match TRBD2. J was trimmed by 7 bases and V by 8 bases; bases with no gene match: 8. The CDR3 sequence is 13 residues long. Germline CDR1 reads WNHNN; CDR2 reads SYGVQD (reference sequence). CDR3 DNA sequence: TGCGCCAGCTCGGGGACTAGCTTGACGACCCAGTACTTC. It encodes CASSGTSLTTQYF.

The CDR3 nucleotides are TGTGCCTGGCTTAGCCCCGGGGCCAACGTCCTGACTTTC. Translated, it gives CAWLSPGANVLTF. The rearrangement uses TRBV30 and TRBJ2-6; D is unclear. Germline values: CDR1 GTSNPN, CDR2 SVGIG (reference sequence). V lost 5 bases and J lost 4, with 9 bases in between. This CDR3 is built from 13 residues.

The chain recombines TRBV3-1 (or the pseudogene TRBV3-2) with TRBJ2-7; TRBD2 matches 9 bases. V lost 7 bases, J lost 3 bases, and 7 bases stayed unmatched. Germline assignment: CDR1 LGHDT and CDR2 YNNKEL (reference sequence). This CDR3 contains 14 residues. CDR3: CASTGSGSGYEQYF. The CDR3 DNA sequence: TGTGCCAGCACCGGTAGCGGGAGCGGCTACGAGCAGTACTTC.

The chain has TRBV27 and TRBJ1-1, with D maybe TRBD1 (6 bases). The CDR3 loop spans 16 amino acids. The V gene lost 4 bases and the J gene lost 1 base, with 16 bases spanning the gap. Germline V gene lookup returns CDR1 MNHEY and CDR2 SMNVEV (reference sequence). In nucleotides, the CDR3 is TGTGCCAGCAGTTCCTGGGGGGGGCTGACGAACACTGAAGCTTTCTTT. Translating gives CASSSWGGLTNTEAFF.

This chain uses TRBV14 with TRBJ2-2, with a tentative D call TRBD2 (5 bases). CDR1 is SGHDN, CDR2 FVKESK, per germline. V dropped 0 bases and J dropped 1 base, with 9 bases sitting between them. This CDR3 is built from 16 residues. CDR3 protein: CASSQDRGLNTGELFF. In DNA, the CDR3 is TGTGCCAGCAGCCAAGATAGAGGGTTGAACACCGGGGAGCTGTTTTTT.

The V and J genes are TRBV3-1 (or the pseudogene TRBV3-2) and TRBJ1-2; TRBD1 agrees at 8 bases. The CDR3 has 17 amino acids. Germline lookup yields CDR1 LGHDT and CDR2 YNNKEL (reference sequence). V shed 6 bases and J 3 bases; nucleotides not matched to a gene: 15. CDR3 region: CASSPTGEQGAYYGYTF. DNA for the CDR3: TGTGCCAGCAGTCCGACCGGGGAGCAGGGGGCATACTATGGCTACACCTTC.

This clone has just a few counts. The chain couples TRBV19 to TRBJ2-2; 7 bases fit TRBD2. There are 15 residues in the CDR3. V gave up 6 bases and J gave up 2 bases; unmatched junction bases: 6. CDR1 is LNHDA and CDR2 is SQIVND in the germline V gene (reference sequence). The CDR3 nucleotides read TGTGCCAGTAGAGGCCTAGCGGCCAACACCGGGGAGCTGTTTTTT. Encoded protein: CASRGLAANTGELFF.

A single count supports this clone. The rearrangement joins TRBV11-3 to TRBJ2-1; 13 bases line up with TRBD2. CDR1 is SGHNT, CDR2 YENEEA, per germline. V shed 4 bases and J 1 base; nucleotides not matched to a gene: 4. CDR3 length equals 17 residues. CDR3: CASSSPTSGRSYNEQFF. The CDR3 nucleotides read TGTGCCAGCAGCTCCCCGACTAGCGGGAGGTCCTACAATGAGCAGTTCTTC.

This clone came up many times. The CDR3: CASSDSASSGNTIYF. DNA of the CDR3: TGTGCCAGCAGTGACTCGGCCAGCTCTGGAAACACCATATATTTT. The chain links TRBV6-4 to TRBJ1-3; D unclear. The germline CDR1 and CDR2 sequences are MRHNA and SNTAGT. The length of the CDR3 is 15 residues. V lost 0 bases to trimming and J lost 0 bases, with 6 bases between them.

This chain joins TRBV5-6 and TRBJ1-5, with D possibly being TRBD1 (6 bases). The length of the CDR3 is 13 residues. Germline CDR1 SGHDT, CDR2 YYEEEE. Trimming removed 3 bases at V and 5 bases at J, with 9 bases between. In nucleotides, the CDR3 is TGTGCCAGCAGCTGGGCAGGGGATCAGCCCCAGCATTTT. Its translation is CASSWAGDQPQHF.

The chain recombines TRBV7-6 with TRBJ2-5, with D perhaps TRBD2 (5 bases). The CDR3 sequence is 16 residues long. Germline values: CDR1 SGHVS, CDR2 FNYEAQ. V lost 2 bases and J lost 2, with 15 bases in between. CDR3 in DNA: TGTGCCAGCAGCTTAAGAGGGCAAACCATACAAGAGACCCAGTACTTC. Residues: CASSLRGQTIQETQYF.

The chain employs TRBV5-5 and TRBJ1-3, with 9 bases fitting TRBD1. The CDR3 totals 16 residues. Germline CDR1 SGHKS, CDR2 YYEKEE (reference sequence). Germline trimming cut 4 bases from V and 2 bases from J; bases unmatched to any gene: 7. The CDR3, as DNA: TGTGCCAGCAGCCCGGGACAGGGTTCTACTGGAAACACCATATATTTT. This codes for CASSPGQGSTGNTIYF.

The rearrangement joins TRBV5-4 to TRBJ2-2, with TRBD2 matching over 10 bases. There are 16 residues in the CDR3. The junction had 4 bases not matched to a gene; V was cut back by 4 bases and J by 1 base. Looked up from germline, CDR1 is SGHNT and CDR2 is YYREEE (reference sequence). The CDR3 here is CASSPSGSVNTGELFF. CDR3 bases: TGTGCCAGCAGCCCTAGCGGGAGCGTGAACACCGGGGAGCTGTTTTTT.

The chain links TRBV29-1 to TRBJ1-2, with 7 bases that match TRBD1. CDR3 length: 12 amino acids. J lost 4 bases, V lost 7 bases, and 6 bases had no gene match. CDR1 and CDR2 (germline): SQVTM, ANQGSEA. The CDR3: CSAGTAGYGYTF. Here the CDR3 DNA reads TGCAGCGCCGGGACAGCCGGCTATGGCTACACCTTC.

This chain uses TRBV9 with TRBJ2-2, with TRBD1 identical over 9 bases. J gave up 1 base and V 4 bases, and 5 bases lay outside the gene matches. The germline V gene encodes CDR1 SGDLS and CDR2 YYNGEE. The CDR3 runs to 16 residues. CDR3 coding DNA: TGTGCCAGCAGCCCCACGGGACAGGGGAACACCGGGGAGCTGTTTTTT. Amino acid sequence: CASSPTGQGNTGELFF. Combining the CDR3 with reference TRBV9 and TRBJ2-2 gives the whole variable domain DSGVTQTPKHLITATGQRVTLRCSPRSGDLSVYWYQQSLDQGLQFLIQYYNGEERAKGNILERFSAQQFPDLHSELNLSSLELGDSALYFCASSPTGQGNTGELFFGEGSRLTVL.

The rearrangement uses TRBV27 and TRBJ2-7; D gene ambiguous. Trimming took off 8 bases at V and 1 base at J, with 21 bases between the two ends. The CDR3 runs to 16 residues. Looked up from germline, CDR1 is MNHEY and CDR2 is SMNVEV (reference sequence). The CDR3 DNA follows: TGTGCCAGCGTACCCCGTTCTTTGGGCCGGTCCTACGAGCAGTACTTC. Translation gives CASVPRSLGRSYEQYF.

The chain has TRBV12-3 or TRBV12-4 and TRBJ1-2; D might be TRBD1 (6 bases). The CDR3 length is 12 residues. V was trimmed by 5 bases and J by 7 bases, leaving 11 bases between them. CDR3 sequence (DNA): TGTGCCAGCAGTCCCTGGACAGTTGGCTACACCTTC. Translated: CASSPWTVGYTF.

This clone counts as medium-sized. This CDR3 reads CASSLEAKGDTQYF. Here the CDR3 DNA reads TGTGCCAGCAGCTTGGAAGCCAAGGGGGATACGCAGTATTTT. The genes are TRBV5-6 and TRBJ2-3; possible D gene TRBD1, 5 bases. This CDR3 spans 14 amino acids. Germline CDR1 and CDR2: SGHDT and YYEEEE. With 0 bases removed from V and 6 bases from J, the gap between germline ends came to 11 bases. Full variable domain (missing parts from reference TRBV5-6 and TRBJ2-3): DAGVTQSPTHLIKTRGQQVTLRCSPKSGHDTVSWYQQALGQGPQFIFQYYEEEERQRGNFPDRFSGHQFPNYSSELNVNALLLGDSALYLCASSLEAKGDTQYFGPGTRLTVL.

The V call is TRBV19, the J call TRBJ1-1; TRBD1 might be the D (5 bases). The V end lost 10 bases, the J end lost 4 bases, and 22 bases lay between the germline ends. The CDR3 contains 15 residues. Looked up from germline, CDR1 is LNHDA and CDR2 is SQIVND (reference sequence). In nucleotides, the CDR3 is TGTGCCACCGGGACTATAACCTTCCGTGGCACTGAAGCTTTCTTT. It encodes CATGTITFRGTEAFF.

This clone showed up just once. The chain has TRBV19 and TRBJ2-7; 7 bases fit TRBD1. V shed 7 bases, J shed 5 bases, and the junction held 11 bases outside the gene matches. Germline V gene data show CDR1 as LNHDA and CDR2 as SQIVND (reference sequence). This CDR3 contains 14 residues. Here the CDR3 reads CASTLTGSSDEQYF. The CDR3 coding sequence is TGTGCCAGTACCCTGACAGGGTCTTCAGACGAGCAGTACTTC.